This TCR beta chain originates from a study of control samples from healthy donors and cancer patients. The protocol was immunoSEQ multiplex PCR, while the TCRdb copy is restricted to in-frame clones and leaves out a portion. The sample contains roughly 70,000 clones, about 95% of which appear only once. The sample was blood. The source of this sequence is a woman aged 30 to 39 in good health.

The DNA for the CDR3 is TGTGCCAGCAGTTATGAAGATAATTCACCCCTCCACTTT. It encodes CASSYEDNSPLHF. The rearrangement joins TRBV6-2 or TRBV6-3 to TRBJ1-6; no clear D. CDR1 and CDR2 (germline): MNHEY, SVGEGT. The CDR3 contains 13 residues. V was clipped by 3 bases and J by 5 bases, with 5 bases between them.